The present T cell receptor beta chain was sequenced within a study of blood T cell repertoires in COVID-19. Study details: Samples came from the United States, Italy and Spain, spanning acute and convalescent COVID-19. T cells, B-cell-depleted T cells, or PBMCs supplied cDNA or gDNA.

A Seattle source enrolled patients during active infection and followed them longitudinally. Under the authors' procedure: Amplification of reference gene primers provided the estimated nucleated cell counts. TCRdb keeps only in-frame clones here, not all; method: immunoSEQ multiplex PCR. Clone size and V and J calls were adopted from that table, with D and trimming inferred from the DNA. The sample has under 250,000 clones, about nine tenths seen once; the top ten hold around 10%. CDR1 LNHDA and CDR2 SQIVND come from the germline V gene (reference sequence). V dropped 8 bases and J dropped 0 bases, with 8 bases sitting between them. This CDR3 spans 12 amino acids.

The source material was peripheral blood. The clonotype originates from a man in his fifties with COVID-19, enrolled during active disease. This chain connects TRBV19 to TRBJ2-7; D is uncertain. This chain's CDR3 is CASAQDSYEQYF. Here the CDR3 DNA reads TGTGCCAGTGCGCAGGACTCCTACGAGCAGTACTTC.